The rows below give T cell receptor beta chains drawn from one sample of a study of T cell responses to AZD1222 COVID-19 vaccine. Measured with immunoSEQ multiplex PCR; TCRdb has only the in-frame clones, and not every one. This sample has roughly 150,000 clones, with approximately 91% found just once. Material: peripheral blood, obtained 28 days after the second AZD1222 dose. The receptors here all came from an adult who received the AZD1222 COVID-19 vaccine. Both conserved end residues are part of each CDR3. The D gene is left open where the match is weak. A clone size is listed for some rows: how often the clone was seen (once, few, many), or a class if it is expanded.

d_call	j_call	v_call	clone_size	cdr3_aa	cdr3_nt
-	TRBJ2-2	TRBV9	-	CASTGSGGSGELFF	TGTGCCAGCACCGGGTCTGGGGGTTCCGGGGAGCTGTTTTTT
-	TRBJ1-5	TRBV19	-	CASSPGVGVDNQPQHF	TGTGCCAGTAGCCCCGGGGTGGGCGTTGACAATCAGCCCCAGCATTTT
-	TRBJ2-1	TRBV19	once	CASVGGILGDNEQFF	TGTGCCAGTGTGGGTGGGATTTTGGGCGACAATGAGCAGTTCTTC
-	TRBJ1-1	TRBV7-9	few	CASSLVARGAFF	TGTGCCAGCAGCTTAGTTGCCCGGGGAGCTTTCTTT
TRBD1	TRBJ1-1	TRBV6-6	-	CASSYGTGGMNTEAFF	TGTGCCAGCAGCTACGGGACAGGGGGCATGAACACTGAAGCTTTCTTT
TRBD2	TRBJ2-1	TRBV7-2	-	CARRRGAAGGPSYNEQFF	TGTGCCCGCCGCCGGGGGGCCGCGGGGGGCCCTTCCTACAATGAGCAGTTCTTC
-	TRBJ1-2	TRBV12-3/TRBV12-4	-	CASSSGTVYGYTF	TGTGCCAGCAGTTCCGGGACGGTGTATGGCTACACCTTC
TRBD1	TRBJ1-5	TRBV12-5	-	CASGTGGLNNQPQHF	TGTGCTAGTGGTACAGGGGGCTTAAACAATCAGCCCCAGCATTTT
-	TRBJ2-1	TRBV9	-	CASSKTEIYNEQFF	TGTGCCAGCAGCAAGACGGAGATATACAATGAGCAGTTCTTC
TRBD1	TRBJ1-3	TRBV19	-	CASSATGGGNTIYF	TGTGCCAGTAGTGCGACAGGGGGTGGAAACACCATATATTTT
-	TRBJ2-3	TRBV9	-	CASSVDGLSTDTQYF	TGTGCCAGCAGCGTAGACGGGCTTAGCACAGATACGCAGTATTTT
-	TRBJ2-5	TRBV11-2	-	CASSLEEVVETQYF	TGTGCCAGCAGCTTGGAAGAGGTTGTGGAGACCCAGTACTTC
TRBD1	TRBJ1-1	TRBV18	few	CASSSGTGRSTEAFF	TGTGCCAGCTCATCAGGGACAGGGAGGTCGACTGAAGCTTTCTTT
TRBD2	TRBJ2-7	TRBV7-9	-	CASSLSLAGYEQYF	TGTGCCAGCAGCTTATCGCTAGCGGGCTACGAGCAGTACTTC
-	TRBJ1-2	TRBV5-6	-	CASSLELRGGYTF	TGTGCCAGCAGCTTGGAATTGCGGGGGGGCTACACCTTC
TRBD2	TRBJ2-1	TRBV19	-	CASSIPPKTSGRVNEQFF	TGTGCCAGTAGTATCCCCCCAAAGACTAGCGGGAGGGTGAATGAGCAGTTCTTC
TRBD1	TRBJ2-7	TRBV7-9	-	CASSPRQGHEQYF	TGTGCCAGCAGTCCAAGACAGGGCCACGAGCAGTACTTC
-	TRBJ2-3	TRBV5-1	-	CASSTNSGQGTDTQYF	TGCGCCAGCAGCACGAATTCGGGTCAGGGCACAGATACGCAGTATTTT
-	TRBJ1-1	TRBV3-1/TRBV3-2	once	CASSQAQNTEAFF	TGTGCCAGCAGCCAAGCGCAGAACACTGAAGCTTTCTTT
TRBD1	TRBJ1-2	TRBV20-1	-	CSASQGDGYTF	TGCAGTGCTAGCCAGGGGGATGGCTACACCTTC
-	TRBJ1-3	TRBV7-3	-	CASSWDPGNTIYF	TGTGCCAGCAGCTGGGATCCTGGAAACACCATATATTTT
-	TRBJ1-2	TRBV10-3	-	CAISEPREGVRGYTF	TGTGCCATCAGTGAGCCGCGGGAGGGGGTACGGGGCTACACCTTC
-	TRBJ2-7	TRBV5-1	-	CASSRSLGQGEGEQYF	TGCGCCAGCAGCCGCTCCCTCGGGCAGGGCGAGGGCGAGCAGTACTTC
-	TRBJ1-1	TRBV3-1/TRBV3-2	-	CASSQDAAATEAFF	TGTGCCAGCAGCCAAGATGCGGCAGCCACTGAAGCTTTCTTT
-	TRBJ1-5	TRBV12-2	-	CASRLADSNSNQPQHF	TGTGCAAGTCGCTTAGCGGACAGCAATAGCAATCAGCCCCAGCATTTT